This TCR beta chain was recorded in a study of STAT5B mutations in CD4+ large granular lymphocyte leukemia. Sequenced by immunoSEQ multiplex PCR; TCRdb stores in-frame clones only, minus some. Of tens of thousands of clones listed, around 85% are singletons. Remarks on this clone: What it recognizes is unknown.

Study-wide results and caveats: Compared with healthy controls (2/35), patient top clones favored TRBV06 (8/27). Patient CD4-sorted repertoires looked more clonal than healthy CD4+ repertoires, even without putative leukemic clones.

Control samples were healthy donors' buffy coats. V lost 1 base and J 3 bases, leaving 9 bases between the germline ends. The germline V gene has CDR1 SGHDN and CDR2 FVKESK. This CDR3 spans 14 amino acids. This rearrangement joins TRBV14 to TRBJ1-1; no clear D gene. Sequences were obtained from CD4+ T cells from blood buffy coats. The origin of this receptor is a human donor in good health. The CDR3 sequence: CASSQVHGDTEAFF. As DNA, the CDR3 is TGTGCCAGCAGCCAAGTCCACGGAGACACTGAAGCTTTCTTT.